This T cell receptor (beta chain) was identified during a study of CD4 T cells in relation to SARS-CoV-2 and coronaviruses. Assay: immunoSEQ multiplex PCR; the TCRdb copy retains only in-frame clones and omits some. Of about 59,000 clones listed, 80% to 90% were seen once; the top ten hold approximately 1.5%. CDR1 and CDR2 (germline): MDHEN, SYDVKM. V was clipped by 3 bases and J by 6 bases; unmatched bases: 3. CDR3 length equals 16 residues. The unexposed donors gave CD4+ T cells in about 2011-2019, prior to COVID-19. V and J are TRBV28 and TRBJ2-1; 15 nucleotides line up with TRBD2. This sequence was found in a human donor in good health. The sample comprised memory CD4+ T cells from PBMCs. This chain's CDR3 is CASSFLGLAGGNEQFF. CDR3 in DNA: TGTGCCAGCAGTTTCCTGGGACTAGCGGGAGGCAATGAGCAGTTCTTC.